The 4 T cell receptor beta chains below were found in one sample sequenced in a study of Tregs in tolerant kidney transplant recipients. Clones were sequenced by immunoSEQ multiplex PCR, and TCRdb holds only the in-frame ones, with some missing. This sample contains roughly 50,000 clones. Sample: CD4+ T cells from blood, taken before the transplant. Receptors originate from a human donor who received a combined kidney and bone marrow transplant.

On this clone itself: The read stops 3 residues short of the end of the CDR3; the missing end is completed from the germline J gene. This chain connects TRBV19 to TRBJ2-3; TRBD2 is a possible D gene (6 bases). V was clipped by 9 bases and J by 5 bases, with 21 bases between them. The CDR3 sequence is 15 residues long. Germline values: CDR1 LNHDA, CDR2 SQIVND (reference sequence). CDR3 DNA (partial): TGTGCCAGCACCCTCGTGTGGGGGGTAGGAGATACG. It translates to CASTLVWGVGDT. The CDR3, in full, reads CASTLVWGVGDTQYF.

Remarks on this clone: Read data end 3 residues before the CDR3 end; the end is taken from the germline J gene. This chain connects TRBV19 to TRBJ2-2; a possible D gene is TRBD1 (6 bases). Trimming cost V 6 bases and J 4 bases, with 15 bases left between them. Per the germline V gene, CDR1 is LNHDA and CDR2 is SQIVND (reference sequence). CDR3 length equals 15 residues. Partial CDR3 DNA: TGTGCCAGTAGCAGGGGCAGGGGAAGCACCGGGGAG. Translated: CASSRGRGSTGE. The complete CDR3 protein is CASSRGRGSTGELFF.

To note about this clone: The read is 3 residues too short to cover the CDR3 end, so that end is filled in from the germline J gene. The chain uses TRBV7-9 and TRBJ1-2, with a tentative D call TRBD1 (5 bases). The V end was cut by 5 bases, the J end by 6 bases, with 10 bases between. This CDR3 has 12 residues. The germline CDR1 and CDR2 sequences are SEHNR and FQNEAQ (reference sequence). CDR3 bases read: TGTGCCAGCAGCACACAGGACCATGGC. It specifies CASSTQDHG. In full, the CDR3 reads CASSTQDHGYTF.

Concerning this clone itself: The read finishes 3 residues shy of the CDR3 end, and the germline J gene is used to complete it. V usage is TRBV19 and J usage is TRBJ2-3; D is undetermined. Germline lookup yields CDR1 LNHDA and CDR2 SQIVND (reference sequence). The V gene lost 5 bases and the J gene lost 7 bases, with 10 bases spanning the gap. This CDR3 has 12 amino acids. The covered CDR3 bases are TGTGCCAGTAGTCGATGGCCGTATACG. Encoded protein: CASSRWPYT. The CDR3, in full, reads CASSRWPYTQYF.